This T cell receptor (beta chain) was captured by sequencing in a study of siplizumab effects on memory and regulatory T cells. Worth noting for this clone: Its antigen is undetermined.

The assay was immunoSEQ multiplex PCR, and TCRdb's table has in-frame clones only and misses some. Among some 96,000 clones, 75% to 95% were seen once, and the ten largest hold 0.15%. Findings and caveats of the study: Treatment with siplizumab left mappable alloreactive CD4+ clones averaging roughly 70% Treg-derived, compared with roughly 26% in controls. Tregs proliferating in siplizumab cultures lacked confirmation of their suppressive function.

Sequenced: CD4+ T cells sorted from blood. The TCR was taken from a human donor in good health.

The CDR3 sequence: CASSSGGYQETQYF. CDR3 coding DNA: TGTGCCAGCAGCTCGGGGGGGTACCAAGAGACCCAGTACTTC. The rearrangement links TRBV5-4 to TRBJ2-5, with 8 bases identical to TRBD2. The germline gives CDR1 SGHNT, CDR2 YYREEE (reference sequence). J gave up 0 bases and V 3 bases, and 1 base lay outside the gene matches. This CDR3 comprises 14 residues.